The next 25 T cell receptor beta chains were all read from a single sample in a study of early T cells in non-severe SARS-CoV-2 infection. A single record per CDR3 protein comes from TCRdb applying MiXCR to the 5' RACE reads. The sample includes tens of thousands of distinct CDR3 sequences, more than 10% of them seen just once. The material was whole blood, obtained at baseline. The receptors come from an adult who was a healthcare worker with PCR-confirmed SARS-CoV-2 infection or an uninfected control (not recorded which). The donor label of this sample is uncertain.

This clonotype was observed a few times. J is TRBJ1-2 and V is TRBV2; no clear D gene. Germline V gene lookup returns CDR1 SNHLY and CDR2 FYNNEI. V lost 2 bases to trimming and J lost 0 bases, with 7 bases between them. This CDR3 is 14 amino acids long. The CDR3 here is CASSEQTTNYGYTF. The DNA for the CDR3 is TGTGCCAGCAGTGAACAGACAACTAACTATGGCTACACCTTC.

The J gene is TRBJ1-2, the V gene TRBV14, with TRBD1 matching over 8 bases. J gave up 3 bases and V 0 bases, and 6 bases lay outside the gene matches. This CDR3 has 16 amino acids. Germline V gene sequence: CDR1 SGHDN, CDR2 FVKESK. The DNA of the CDR3 is TGTGCCAGCAGCCAAGATTCAGGACAGGGCTACTATGGCTACACCTTC. This translates into CASSQDSGQGYYGYTF.

This clonotype came up many times. V usage is TRBV7-9 and J usage is TRBJ1-2; D possibly corresponds to TRBD1 (5 bases). V lost 7 bases and J lost 7, with 22 bases in between. Germline assignment: CDR1 SEHNR and CDR2 FQNEAQ (reference sequence). The length of the CDR3 is 15 residues. The CDR3 protein is CASTLGAGPGGGYTF. DNA of the CDR3: TGTGCCAGCACCCTAGGGGCAGGCCCCGGGGGTGGCTACACCTTC.

This chain uses TRBV29-1 with TRBJ1-1; D is unclear. V was trimmed by 2 bases and J by 7 bases, leaving 11 bases between them. The V gene's germline CDR1 is SQVTM and CDR2 ANQGSEA. The length of the CDR3 is 12 residues. The CDR3 sequence: CSVEFQASEAFF. CDR3 bases: TGCAGCGTTGAATTTCAGGCCAGTGAAGCTTTCTTT. The full variable domain, completed using reference TRBV29-1 and TRBJ1-1, is SAVISQKPSRDICQRGTSLTIQCQVDSQVTMMFWYRQQPGQSLTLIATANQGSEATYESGFVIDKFPISRPNLTFSTLTVSNMSPEDSSIYLCSVEFQASEAFFGQGTRLTVV.

The chain recombines TRBV30 with TRBJ2-5, with TRBD1 as a possible D gene (5 bases). V lost 5 bases and J 1 base, leaving 8 bases between the germline ends. Germline V gene sequence: CDR1 GTSNPN, CDR2 SVGIG (reference sequence). This CDR3 contains 12 residues. The CDR3 bases are TGTGCCTGGGGTGACAGCCAAGAGACCCAGTACTTC. Translation gives CAWGDSQETQYF.

This clonotype was counted at least ten times. V usage is TRBV29-1 and J usage is TRBJ2-6; D is undetermined. Germline V gene sequence: CDR1 SQVTM, CDR2 ANQGSEA. The germline V and J ends were trimmed by 0 bases and 0 bases, with 6 bases remaining between them. This CDR3 has 15 amino acids. The CDR3 reads CSVEDFSSGANVLTF. CDR3 bases: TGCAGCGTTGAAGACTTCAGCTCTGGGGCCAACGTCCTGACTTTC.

This clonotype has a handful of counts. The chain employs TRBV5-1 and TRBJ1-1, with 7 bases matching TRBD1. This CDR3 comprises 13 residues. CDR1 and CDR2 from the germline V gene are SGHRS and YFSETQ. Unmatched junction bases numbered 5, after V lost 4 bases and J lost 5 bases. The CDR3: CASSPTTGTEAFF. CDR3 DNA sequence: TGCGCCAGCAGCCCGACGACAGGGACTGAAGCTTTCTTT.

With respect to this clonotype: The junction differs from germline at one of its ends, possibly a read error. The chain has TRBV5-8 and TRBJ2-1, with 12 bases aligning to TRBD2. The CDR3 is made up of 12 amino acids. The germline V gene has CDR1 SGHTS and CDR2 YDEGEE. In DNA, the CDR3 is TGTGCCAGCAGCCATCTAGCGGGGGGGCCGGCCTTC. The encoded protein is CASSHLAGGPAF.

This clonotype was seen repeatedly, ten times or more. Written as DNA, the CDR3 is TGTGCCAGCAGCGTAGGCTTCAATCAGCCCCAGCATTTT. Translating it yields CASSVGFNQPQHF. This chain links TRBV9 with TRBJ1-5; no clear D. Deletions cut 0 bases from V and 3 bases from J, with 4 bases between. The CDR3 sequence is 13 residues long. Per the germline V gene, CDR1 is SGDLS and CDR2 is YYNGEE.

The J gene is TRBJ2-1, the V gene TRBV5-4, with D perhaps TRBD1 (6 bases). The germline V and J ends were trimmed by 3 bases and 6 bases, with 13 bases remaining between them. This CDR3 has 14 residues. Germline V gives CDR1 SGHNT, CDR2 YYREEE (reference sequence). CDR3 loop: CASSYGQLPNEQFF. CDR3 DNA sequence: TGTGCCAGCAGCTACGGACAGCTCCCCAATGAGCAGTTCTTC.

In this sample, this clonotype turned up many times. V is TRBV28 and J is TRBJ2-1; TRBD2 aligns across 7 bases. This CDR3 is built from 15 residues. CDR1 is MDHEN and CDR2 is SYDVKM in the germline V gene. The J segment lost 4 bases and the V segment lost 6 bases, leaving 9 bases of the junction unmatched. CDR3 coding DNA: TGTGCCAGCAGCCCTGGGGGGGGAAAATACAATGAGCAGTTCTTC. Protein sequence: CASSPGGGKYNEQFF.

This clonotype has a handful of counts. The CDR3 bases are TGTGCCAGCAGCTCAAAGGGGACAGGCTCTGGCTACACCTTC. Amino acids: CASSSKGTGSGYTF. The gene calls are TRBV7-2 and TRBJ1-2; 8 nucleotides line up with TRBD1. The CDR3 runs 14 residues. Germline-derived CDR1 and CDR2 are SGHTA and FQGNSA. V lost 4 bases, J lost 7 bases, and 8 bases stayed unmatched.

This clonotype has more than one count but fewer than ten. In DNA form, the CDR3 reads TGTGCCAGCAGTGGATCCCGGGGACTCAGGAACACTGAAGCTTTCTTT. Its translation is CASSGSRGLRNTEAFF. The rearrangement links TRBV25-1 to TRBJ1-1; tentatively, D is TRBD1 (5 bases). This CDR3 is 16 amino acids long. V lost 4 bases to trimming and J lost 1 base, with 16 bases between them. The germline gives CDR1 MGHDK, CDR2 SYGVNS.

Many counts were recorded for this clonotype. V is TRBV27 and J is TRBJ2-5, with 11 bases that match TRBD2. From germline, CDR1 is MNHEY and CDR2 SMNVEV (reference sequence). V was clipped by 8 bases and J by 4 bases; unmatched bases: 3. The CDR3 totals 13 residues. CDR3 sequence: CASRLAGGETQYF. The CDR3 nucleotides read TGTGCCAGCCGTCTAGCGGGGGGAGAGACCCAGTACTTC.

This clonotype has ten or more counts. This sequence joins TRBV5-4 and TRBJ1-1; no clear D. Per the germline V gene, CDR1 is SGHNT and CDR2 is YYREEE (reference sequence). Trimming shortened V by 0 bases and J by 1 base, and 10 bases separated the two germline ends. The CDR3 runs 15 residues. The CDR3: CASSLGGDPNTEAFF. In DNA form, the CDR3 reads TGTGCCAGCAGCTTGGGCGGAGACCCGAACACTGAAGCTTTCTTT.

This chain connects TRBV3-2 to TRBJ1-2; the table's D call, TRBD1, was not checked against the DNA. TRBV3-2 is tagged as a pseudogene. The CDR3 has 15 residues. The CDR3 DNA follows: TGTGCCAGCAGCCAAGGGGGACAGGCGGCTAATGGCTACACCTTC. It encodes CASSQGGQAANGYTF.

The V and J genes are TRBV5-1 and TRBJ1-6; 8 bases are shared with TRBD1. The CDR3 consists of 16 residues. The V gene's germline CDR1 is SGHRS and CDR2 YFSETQ. Trimming removed 6 bases from V and 1 base from J; junction bases left unmatched: 6. CDR3 residues: CASTRDRQSYNSPLHF. Written as DNA, the CDR3 is TGCGCCAGCACCCGGGACAGGCAATCCTATAATTCACCCCTCCACTTT.

This clonotype has a handful of counts. The rearrangement joins TRBV12-3 or TRBV12-4 to TRBJ2-4, with no clear D. Trimming cost V 5 bases and J 0 bases, with 14 bases left between them. The CDR3 has 16 amino acids. CDR3 DNA sequence: TGTGCCAGCAGTCCTCGCCAGGCCCGAGCCAAAAACATTCAGTACTTC. Protein: CASSPRQARAKNIQYF.

This clonotype has at least ten counts. The DNA for the CDR3 is TGTGCCAGCAACCCGGGACAGGGGGGTAACACTGAAGCTTTCTTT. This gives the protein CASNPGQGGNTEAFF. V and J are TRBV12-3 or TRBV12-4 and TRBJ1-1; 11 bases match TRBD1. J was trimmed by 2 bases and V by 7 bases; bases with no gene match: 6. The length of the CDR3 is 15 residues.

This chain uses TRBV6-2 or TRBV6-3 with TRBJ1-5; weak D call: TRBD1 (5 bases). Germline V gene lookup returns CDR1 MNHEY and CDR2 SVGEGT. The CDR3 is 15 residues long. The V and J ends lost 6 bases and 7 bases respectively, with 19 bases between them. In DNA form, the CDR3 reads TGTGCCAGCAGCTCCATAAGGGGTTTTCGGCAGCCCCAGCATTTT. Residues: CASSSIRGFRQPQHF.

A few counts support this clonotype. The chain couples TRBV11-1 to TRBJ2-2; TRBD2 agrees at 14 bases. CDR1 and CDR2 (germline): SGHAT, FQDESV (reference sequence). The length of the CDR3 is 16 residues. J gave up 4 bases and V 4 bases, and 2 bases lay outside the gene matches. CDR3 region: CASSSGLAGVTGELFF. CDR3 bases: TGTGCCAGCAGCTCGGGACTAGCGGGGGTCACCGGGGAGCTGTTTTTT.

V and J are TRBV19 and TRBJ1-1; D gene unclear. This CDR3 comprises 14 residues. V lost 1 base, J lost 1 base, and 7 bases lay in between. The germline gives CDR1 LNHDA, CDR2 SQIVND (reference sequence). The CDR3 bases are TGTGCCAGTAGTATAGGCGGGAAGAACACTGAAGCTTTCTTT. Protein sequence: CASSIGGKNTEAFF.

This chain links TRBV6-6 with TRBJ2-3, with 11 bases fitting TRBD2. Germline V gene sequence: CDR1 MNHNY, CDR2 SVGAGI (reference sequence). The CDR3 consists of 15 residues. Trimming at V came to 6 bases and at J to 1 base, leaving 3 bases not matched to a gene. CDR3 DNA sequence: TGTGCCAGCAGCACTAGCGGGGGTCGCACAGATACGCAGTATTTT. As protein: CASSTSGGRTDTQYF.

The genes are TRBV12-3 or TRBV12-4 and TRBJ1-1; TRBD1 aligns across 11 bases. V was pared by 2 bases and J by 5 bases, with 4 bases of the junction left unmatched. CDR3 length equals 15 residues. The CDR3 bases are TGTGCCAGCAGTTTACGGACAGGGGGCGGGACTGAAGCTTTCTTT. Encoded protein: CASSLRTGGGTEAFF.

This clonotype was observed a few times. The chain combines TRBV18 with TRBJ1-1; 8 bases are a match to TRBD1. The CDR3 has 14 amino acids. The V and J ends lost 8 bases and 4 bases, in that order; junction bases with no gene match: 9. Germline lookup yields CDR1 KGHSH and CDR2 LQKENI. The CDR3, as DNA: TGTGCCAGCGCGCAGGGGGCTGGTAGCACTGAAGCTTTCTTT. This sequence encodes CASAQGAGSTEAFF.